This passage covers 25 T cell receptor beta chains from one sample sequenced in a study of PD-L1 blockade in urothelial cancer (TCRdb year 2017). The library was produced with the immunoSEQ multiplex PCR assay. TCRdb limited this immuneACCESS table to in-frame rearrangements with V and J called. A share of clones is missing; checked studies link under half to unresolved V genes, and the rest is unexplained. The sample has 35,000 to 40,000 clones on record, over 75% of them singletons. The top ten hold 8.3% of the sample. The sequencing here drew on PBMCs, taken around atezolizumab (anti-PD-L1) treatment. The receptors were sampled from a man between 65 and 79 years old with urothelial cancer.

This chain joins TRBV5-4 and TRBJ1-1, with a weak D call TRBD1 (5 bases). CDR1 and CDR2 (germline): SGHNT, YYREEE (reference sequence). V was pared by 1 base and J by 11 bases, with 21 bases between. There are 15 residues in the CDR3. CDR3 DNA sequence: TGTGCCAGCAGCTTGTCAGGACACAATTCCTTGGGGGCTTTCTTT. Translated, it gives CASSLSGHNSLGAFF.

The V call is TRBV19, the J call TRBJ2-7; 10 positions agree with TRBD2. CDR1 LNHDA and CDR2 SQIVND come from the germline V gene (reference sequence). Losses at the gene ends were 5 bases for V and 2 bases for J; bases not matched to a gene: 6. The CDR3 extends over 15 amino acids. The CDR3 here is CASSLRLAGPYEQYF. The CDR3 nucleotides read TGTGCCAGTAGTCTCCGACTAGCGGGTCCCTACGAGCAGTACTTC.

CDR3 sequence: CASSSTSASNEQFF. CDR3 bases: TGTGCCAGCAGCTCCACCTCTGCTAGTAATGAGCAGTTCTTC. The gene calls are TRBV7-3 and TRBJ2-1; D is unclear. The V gene lost 4 bases and the J gene lost 7 bases, with 14 bases spanning the gap. Germline V gene data show CDR1 as SGHTA and CDR2 as FQGTGA. The CDR3 length is 14 residues. Complete variable domain (other parts from reference TRBV7-3 and TRBJ2-1): GAGVSQTPSNKVTEKGKYVELRCDPISGHTALYWYRQSLGQGPEFLIYFQGTGAADDSGLPNDRFFAVRPEGSVSTLKIQRTERGDSAVYLCASSSTSASNEQFFGPGTRLTVL.

The gene calls are TRBV5-4 and TRBJ1-5; unclear D gene. The CDR3 consists of 14 residues. Germline V gene data show CDR1 as SGHNT and CDR2 as YYREEE (reference sequence). Trimming removed 0 bases at V and 3 bases at J, with 7 bases between. The CDR3 bases are TGTGCCAGCAGCTTGGACAGTTTCAATCAGCCCCAGCATTTT. Its translation: CASSLDSFNQPQHF.

The chain combines TRBV7-9 with TRBJ1-3; D might be TRBD1 (6 bases). CDR1 SEHNR and CDR2 FQNEAQ come from the germline V gene (reference sequence). Trimming took 3 bases from V and 2 from J, leaving 14 bases between them. CDR3 length: 16 amino acids. The CDR3 sequence: CASSFSGGRTGNTIYF. For the CDR3, the DNA is TGTGCCAGCAGCTTCAGCGGGGGGCGAACTGGAAACACCATATATTTT. Full variable domain (missing parts from reference TRBV7-9 and TRBJ1-3): DTGVSQNPRHKITKRGQNVTFRCDPISEHNRLYWYRQTLGQGPEFLTYFQNEAQLEKSRLLSDRFSAERPKGSFSTLEIQRTEQGDSAMYLCASSFSGGRTGNTIYFGEGSWLTVV.

The rearrangement links TRBV5-1 to TRBJ2-2; 7 nucleotides line up with TRBD1. With V trimmed by 4 bases and J by 0 bases, 3 bases remained unmatched. CDR1 is SGHRS and CDR2 is YFSETQ in the germline V gene. The CDR3 has 15 residues. The CDR3 loop is CASSPGTANTGELFF. The CDR3 coding sequence is TGCGCCAGCAGCCCGGGGACAGCGAACACCGGGGAGCTGTTTTTT.

This chain connects TRBV5-1 to TRBJ1-1, with 7 bases matching TRBD1. The J segment lost 6 bases and the V segment lost 7 bases, leaving 9 bases of the junction unmatched. Looked up from germline, CDR1 is SGHRS and CDR2 is YFSETQ. CDR3 length: 13 amino acids. The CDR3 bases are TGCGCCAGCGGTCGACAGGGCTTGCCTGAAGCTTTCTTT. Protein product: CASGRQGLPEAFF.

In its sample, this clone was seen a few times. This chain uses TRBV7-8 with TRBJ2-7; no reliable D call. From germline, CDR1 is SGHVS and CDR2 FQNEAQ. V was pared by 7 bases and J by 3 bases, with 10 bases between. The CDR3 loop spans 12 amino acids. CDR3 nucleotides: TGTGCCAGCAACCTCGGCGGCTACGAGCAGTACTTC. It yields the protein CASNLGGYEQYF.

The rearrangement uses TRBV28 and TRBJ1-2; a possible D gene is TRBD1 (5 bases). The CDR3 has 13 amino acids. Trimming stripped 5 bases from V and 8 bases from J, with 15 bases between. CDR1 is MDHEN and CDR2 is SYDVKM in the germline V gene. CDR3 DNA: TGTGCCAGCAGTCCCCCGGGAGGGGCCGGCTACACCTTC. Translating gives CASSPPGGAGYTF.

The chain uses TRBV13 and TRBJ2-7; 15 bases align to TRBD2. The CDR3 sequence is 20 residues long. V lost 2 bases to trimming and J lost 0 bases; unmatched junction nucleotides: 11. Germline lookup yields CDR1 PRHDT and CDR2 FYEKMQ (reference sequence). The CDR3 nucleotides are TGTGCCAGCAGCTTAAGAGGTCGGACTAGCGGGAGGGAACACTCCTACGAGCAGTACTTC. Its translation is CASSLRGRTSGREHSYEQYF. Full variable domain (outside the CDR3, taken from reference TRBV13 and TRBJ2-7): AAGVIQSPRHLIKEKRETATLKCYPIPRHDTVYWYQQGPGQDPQFLISFYEKMQSDKGSIPDRFSAQQFSDYHSELNMSSLELGDSALYFCASSLRGRTSGREHSYEQYFGPGTRLTVT.

The chain carries TRBV5-1 and TRBJ2-7; 16 positions match TRBD2. The V segment lost 3 bases and the J segment 1 base; nucleotides outside the gene matches: 10. The CDR3 runs to 19 residues. Germline loops: CDR1 SGHRS, CDR2 YFSETQ. This chain's CDR3 is CASSSQGTSGRASSYEQYF. The CDR3 nucleotides read TGCGCCAGCAGCTCCCAGGGGACTAGCGGGAGGGCCTCGTCCTACGAGCAGTACTTC.

The J gene is TRBJ2-5, the V gene TRBV11-2, with a weak D call TRBD1 (5 bases). This CDR3 comprises 12 residues. Trimming shortened V by 4 bases and J by 5 bases, and 8 bases separated the two germline ends. Germline values: CDR1 SGHAT, CDR2 FQNNGV. CDR3 in amino acids: CASSWGRETQYF. DNA for the CDR3: TGTGCCAGCAGCTGGGGCAGGGAGACCCAGTACTTC.

This chain joins TRBV28 and TRBJ2-1, with D perhaps matching TRBD2 (6 bases). This CDR3 comprises 11 residues. Trimming stripped 4 bases from V and 10 bases from J, with 8 bases between. Germline V gene lookup returns CDR1 MDHEN and CDR2 SYDVKM. CDR3 nucleotide sequence: TGTGCCAGCAGTTCGGGGGTAGAGCAGTTCTTC. Its protein product is CASSSGVEQFF.

This chain connects TRBV11-2 to TRBJ2-7; 7 bases align to TRBD1. CDR3 length: 13 amino acids. The ends lost 5 bases at V and 0 bases at J; junction bases unmatched: 1. Germline CDR1 SGHAT, CDR2 FQNNGV. The CDR3 protein is CASSPGGSYEQYF. The CDR3 coding sequence is TGTGCCAGCAGCCCAGGGGGCTCCTACGAGCAGTACTTC.

The chain links TRBV18 to TRBJ2-3; TRBD2 agrees at 10 bases. J was trimmed by 3 bases and V by 8 bases; bases with no gene match: 5. The CDR3 has 14 residues. CDR1 is KGHSH, CDR2 LQKENI, per germline. For the CDR3, the DNA is TGTGCCAGCGCCGGGACTAGCGTTACAGATACGCAGTATTTT. This gives the protein CASAGTSVTDTQYF.

About this clone: An end of the junction does not agree with germline; a read error may underlie this. This chain links TRBV10-3 with TRBJ2-1; unclear D gene. CDR1 ENHRY and CDR2 SYGVKD come from the germline V gene. The CDR3 spans 10 residues. The CDR3 protein is CAIRSDGSIF. CDR3 bases: TGTGCCATCAGATCTGACGGGTCAATCTTC.

The V call is TRBV5-5, the J call TRBJ2-7; D remains unclear. CDR1 and CDR2 (germline): SGHKS, YYEKEE (reference sequence). This CDR3 spans 12 amino acids. The V gene lost 0 bases and the J gene lost 3 bases, with 4 bases spanning the gap. The CDR3 DNA sequence: TGTGCCAGCAGCTTGGACATCTACGAGCAGTACTTC. It codes for CASSLDIYEQYF.

The V gene is TRBV7-6, the J gene TRBJ2-3; the match to TRBD2 covers 11 bases. V was clipped by 5 bases and J by 3 bases; unmatched bases: 7. This CDR3 is built from 16 residues. Per germline, CDR1 SGHVS and CDR2 FNYEAQ. CDR3 amino acids: CASSLLGTSGTDTQYF. CDR3 sequence (DNA): TGTGCCAGCAGCCTACTTGGGACTAGCGGTACAGATACGCAGTATTTT.

This rearrangement joins TRBV5-4 to TRBJ2-1; 11 positions agree with TRBD2. Germline V lookup: CDR1 SGHNT, CDR2 YYREEE (reference sequence). V lost 4 bases, J lost 4 bases, and 4 bases stayed unmatched. The CDR3 consists of 15 residues. The CDR3 reads CASSRTSGGYNEQFF. The CDR3 DNA sequence: TGTGCCAGCAGCCGCACTAGCGGGGGTTACAATGAGCAGTTCTTC.

This clone appeared a single time. The chain has TRBV6-6 and TRBJ2-7; 7 positions match TRBD2. CDR1 MNHNY and CDR2 SVGAGI come from the germline V gene (reference sequence). The trim removed 4 bases at V and 2 bases at J, leaving 2 bases unmatched. The CDR3 has 13 residues. The CDR3 nucleotides read TGTGCCAGCAGTTCTAGCGGCCCCTACGAGCAGTACTTC. This translates into CASSSSGPYEQYF.

V usage is TRBV7-8 and J usage is TRBJ2-7, with TRBD2 matching over 11 bases. V lost 0 bases and J lost 2; bases outside the gene matches: 12. Germline V gives CDR1 SGHVS, CDR2 FQNEAQ. The CDR3 extends over 19 amino acids. The CDR3 coding sequence is TGTGCCAGCAGCTTAGCGGCCTTACCGGGACTAGCGGACCCCTACGAGCAGTACTTC. This encodes CASSLAALPGLADPYEQYF.

The chain couples TRBV29-1 to TRBJ2-3; 9 bases match TRBD2. Trimming at V came to 8 bases and at J to 1 base, leaving 7 bases not matched to a gene. The CDR3 is 14 residues long. Per germline, CDR1 SQVTM and CDR2 ANQGSEA. The CDR3 reads CSSTTSGRTDTQYF. For the CDR3, the DNA is TGCAGCTCCACGACTAGCGGACGCACAGATACGCAGTATTTT.

The chain uses TRBV27 and TRBJ2-2, with D possibly TRBD2 on 6 matching bases. Trimming took 2 bases from V and 0 from J, leaving 7 bases between them. The germline gives CDR1 MNHEY, CDR2 SMNVEV (reference sequence). The CDR3 loop spans 15 amino acids. CDR3 loop: CASSLPGANTGELFF. The CDR3 DNA follows: TGTGCCAGCAGTTTACCGGGGGCGAACACCGGGGAGCTGTTTTTT.

This chain uses TRBV7-9 with TRBJ1-2; weak D call: TRBD1 (5 bases). The germline V gene has CDR1 SEHNR and CDR2 FQNEAQ (reference sequence). The CDR3 sequence is 14 residues long. Trimming took off 0 bases at V and 4 bases at J, with 9 bases between the two ends. The DNA for the CDR3 is TGTGCCAGCAGCTTAGCCTCGACAGCCTATGGCTACACCTTC. This codes for CASSLASTAYGYTF.

This chain connects TRBV5-1 to TRBJ2-6, with TRBD1 matching over 8 bases. Trimming cost V 4 bases and J 0 bases; bases outside gene matches: 12. The CDR3 runs to 19 residues. The germline CDR1 and CDR2 sequences are SGHRS and YFSETQ. Written as DNA, the CDR3 is TGCGCCAGCAGCCCGAACGGGGACAGGACCGACTCTGGGGCCAACGTCCTGACTTTC. Protein product: CASSPNGDRTDSGANVLTF.